This TCR beta chain appears in the sequencing data of a study of blood T cell repertoires in COVID-19. V shed 5 bases and J shed 2 bases, with 7 bases lying between them. The germline CDR1 and CDR2 sequences are SNHLY and FYNNEI. There are 12 residues in the CDR3. Using immunoSEQ multiplex PCR, the repertoire was profiled, and TCRdb retains in-frame clones only, with some absent. This table holds 45,000 to 55,000 clones, around 88% found once. This rearrangement joins TRBV2 to TRBJ2-7; possibly TRBD1 for D (6 bases). The sequenced sample was peripheral blood. This TCR was recovered from a human donor in a cohort sampled during active COVID-19. The DNA of the CDR3 is TGTGCCAGCAGTAGGGGGACCTACGAGCAGTACTTC. Residues: CASSRGTYEQYF.